This note documents a single TCR beta chain sequence. No antigen is known for it. This entry belongs to a study of CD8+CD57+ T cells in acquired aplastic anemia. Turning to the study itself: Quantities of DNA derived from sorted CD4+ and CD8+ cells averaged approximately 3 ug. Study-wide points: Overlap between patients and controls comprised roughly 30 CD8+ CDR3 sequences.

CDR3 and TCR beta VDJ profiling relied on genomic DNA as the template. TCRdb re-called the reads through MiXCR, storing one row per CDR3 protein. The table includes approximately 190,000 distinct CDR3 sequences, under 55% detected once. The patients chosen for sequencing had shown expansion of CD8+CD57+ cells (detected by flow cytometry). The cohort consisted entirely of patients having severe acquired aplastic anemia. The CDR3 has 15 residues. Germline assignment: CDR1 LNHNV and CDR2 YYDKDF (reference sequence). Trimming pared 1 base from V and 7 bases from J, leaving 14 bases between. This TCR was sampled from a human donor with aplastic anemia. Sequenced material: sorted CD4+, CD8+, or CD8+CD57+ T cells (not recorded which) from PBMCs. The J gene is TRBJ1-5, the V gene TRBV15; D not resolved. The CDR3 DNA reads as TGTGCCACCAGCAGAGGAAGGGCAGGTCGGCAGCCCCAGCATTTT. As protein: CATSRGRAGRQPQHF.